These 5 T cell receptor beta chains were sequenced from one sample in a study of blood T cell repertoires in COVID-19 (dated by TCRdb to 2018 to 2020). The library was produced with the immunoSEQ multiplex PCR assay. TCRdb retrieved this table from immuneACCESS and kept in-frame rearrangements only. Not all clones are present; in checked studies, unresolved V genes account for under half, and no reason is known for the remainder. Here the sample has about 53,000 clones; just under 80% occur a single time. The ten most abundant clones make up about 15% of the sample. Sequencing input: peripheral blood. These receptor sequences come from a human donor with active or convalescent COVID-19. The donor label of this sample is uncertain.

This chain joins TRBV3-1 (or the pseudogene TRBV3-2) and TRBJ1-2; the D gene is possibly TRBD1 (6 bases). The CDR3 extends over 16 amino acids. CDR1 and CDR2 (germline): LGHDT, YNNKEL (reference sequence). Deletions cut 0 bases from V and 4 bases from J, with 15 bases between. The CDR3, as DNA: TGTGCCAGCAGCCAAGACCCACCAGGGGCCGCCTATGGCTACACCTTC. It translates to CASSQDPPGAAYGYTF.

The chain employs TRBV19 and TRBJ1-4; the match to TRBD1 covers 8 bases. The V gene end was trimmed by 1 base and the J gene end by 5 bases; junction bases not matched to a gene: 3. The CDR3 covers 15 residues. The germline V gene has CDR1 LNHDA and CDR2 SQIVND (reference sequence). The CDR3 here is CASSIVRDRNEKLFF. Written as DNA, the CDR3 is TGTGCCAGTAGTATAGTGCGGGACAGGAATGAAAAACTGTTTTTT.

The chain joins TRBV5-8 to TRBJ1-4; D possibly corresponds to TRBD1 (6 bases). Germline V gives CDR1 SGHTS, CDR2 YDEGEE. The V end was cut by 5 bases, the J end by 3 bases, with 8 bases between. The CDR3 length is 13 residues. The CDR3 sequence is CASRRQANEKLFF. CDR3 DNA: TGTGCCAGCAGGAGACAGGCTAATGAAAAACTGTTTTTT.

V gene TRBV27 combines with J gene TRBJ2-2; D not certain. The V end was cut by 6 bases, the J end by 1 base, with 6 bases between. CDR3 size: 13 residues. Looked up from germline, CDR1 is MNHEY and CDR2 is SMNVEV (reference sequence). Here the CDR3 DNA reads TGTGCCAGCAGATCCCGGAACACCGGGGAGCTGTTTTTT. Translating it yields CASRSRNTGELFF.

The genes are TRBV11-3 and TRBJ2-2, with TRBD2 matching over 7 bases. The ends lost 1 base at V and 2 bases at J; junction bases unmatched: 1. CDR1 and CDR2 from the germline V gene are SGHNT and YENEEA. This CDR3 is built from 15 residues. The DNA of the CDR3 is TGTGCCAGCAGCTTAGGAGCGGGAAACACCGGGGAGCTGTTTTTT. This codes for CASSLGAGNTGELFF.